This T cell receptor beta chain stems from a study of identical twins. This clonotype turned up a few times. No antigen is known for it. One end of the junction fails to match germline, which may point to a read error. General study points: Models underpredicted monozygotic twin sharing of out-of-frame TCR alpha. Abundant beta clonotypes from cord blood had fewer insertions, unlike memory repertoires, which showed none.

From the 5' RACE reads, TCRdb called clonotypes with MiXCR, one entry per CDR3 protein. The repertoire holds 1,800,000 or so distinct CDR3 sequences, with around 33% as singletons. This CDR3 has 15 amino acids. Germline V gives CDR1 MNHEY, CDR2 SMNVEV (reference sequence). V and J are TRBV27 and TRBJ2-3; 7 nucleotides line up with TRBD2. The receptor comes from a newborn girl in good health. The sample consisted of cord blood. CDR3 protein: CASSLQRGNADAQYF. The CDR3 DNA sequence: TGTGCCAGCAGTTTGCAGCGGGGTAACGCAGATGCGCAGTATTTT.